These 18 T cell receptor beta chains share one sample of origin, sequenced in a study of OX40 agonist ivuxolimab in advanced cancers. TCRdb's table, derived via immunoSEQ multiplex PCR, lists solely in-frame clones and lacks some. The data hold 66,000 or so clones, with roughly four fifths observed a single time. The material sequenced was CD4+ or CD8+ T cells sorted from blood, taken in a trial of the OX40 agonist ivuxolimab. These receptors were obtained from an adult with an advanced solid tumor such as melanoma, head and neck, liver or kidney cancer.

This chain joins TRBV27 and TRBJ2-3; D call uncertain. V lost 6 bases and J 1 base, leaving 11 bases between the germline ends. The length of the CDR3 is 14 residues. CDR1 and CDR2 (germline): MNHEY, SMNVEV (reference sequence). DNA for the CDR3: TGTGCCAGCAGCCTAGGGTGGGGCACAGATACGCAGTATTTT. Residues: CASSLGWGTDTQYF.

V gene TRBV29-1 combines with J gene TRBJ2-1, with D possibly TRBD2 on 6 matching bases. The CDR3 covers 15 residues. V was trimmed by 4 bases and J by 3 bases, leaving 16 bases between them. Germline V lookup: CDR1 SQVTM, CDR2 ANQGSEA. CDR3 region: CSVGIPIAVYNEQFF. CDR3 in DNA: TGCAGCGTTGGAATCCCTATAGCGGTCTACAATGAGCAGTTCTTC.

The chain employs TRBV2 and TRBJ2-7; a possible D gene is TRBD2 (6 bases). This CDR3 comprises 13 residues. The germline CDR1 and CDR2 sequences are SNHLY and FYNNEI. V lost 6 bases to trimming and J lost 5 bases, with 14 bases between them. CDR3 nucleotides: TGTGCCAGCAGGGCGGGATCTCTAAACGAGCAGTACTTC. It codes for CASRAGSLNEQYF.

The chain carries TRBV6-1 and TRBJ1-6; D uncertain. V was clipped by 0 bases and J by 7 bases, with 4 bases between them. The V gene's germline CDR1 is MNHNS and CDR2 SASEGT. This CDR3 spans 13 amino acids. The CDR3 DNA is TGTGCCAGCAGTGAAGCCTCCAATTCACCCCTCCACTTT. This gives the protein CASSEASNSPLHF.

This clone was recorded once. The same CDR3 arises from other DNA sequences in this sample as well. The chain is built from TRBV5-1 and TRBJ2-2, with D tentatively TRBD1 or TRBD2 (5 bases each). The CDR3 spans 15 residues. Looked up from germline, CDR1 is SGHRS and CDR2 is YFSETQ. V was cut by 1 base and J by 3 bases, with 10 bases left in between. The DNA for the CDR3 is TGCGCCAGCAGCTTGACGGGACCGTACACCGGGGAGCTGTTTTTT. This sequence encodes CASSLTGPYTGELFF.

V usage is TRBV6-1 and J usage is TRBJ2-5; 7 bases map to TRBD1. Trimming cost V 2 bases and J 5 bases; bases outside gene matches: 14. CDR1 and CDR2 from the germline V gene are MNHNS and SASEGT. This CDR3 contains 17 residues. CDR3 nucleotides: TGTGCCAGCAGTGAACCACTTTTTAGGGGGCGCGGGGAGACCCAGTACTTC. This sequence encodes CASSEPLFRGRGETQYF.

CDR3 bases: TGCGCCAGCAGCTTGGTGGTCGGTGGACTGTATGGCTACACCTTC. This sequence encodes CASSLVVGGLYGYTF. The chain recombines TRBV5-1 with TRBJ1-2; D not certain. The germline gives CDR1 SGHRS, CDR2 YFSETQ. Trimming pared 0 bases from V and 5 bases from J, leaving 14 bases between. The CDR3 contains 15 residues.

This chain uses TRBV7-9 with TRBJ1-3; TRBD1 might be the D (6 bases). Germline values: CDR1 SEHNR, CDR2 FQNEAQ (reference sequence). V dropped 8 bases and J dropped 0 bases, with 17 bases sitting between them. This CDR3 is 16 amino acids long. The CDR3 sequence is CASSSQGKLSGNTIYF. CDR3 in DNA: TGTGCCAGCTCCTCACAGGGAAAACTCTCTGGAAACACCATATATTTT.

The V call is TRBV2, the J call TRBJ2-5; D perhaps matches TRBD1 (6 bases). The CDR3 has 16 amino acids. CDR1 is SNHLY and CDR2 is FYNNEI in the germline V gene. Trimming stripped 5 bases from V and 1 base from J, with 17 bases between. CDR3: CASSFTYREAQETQYF. The CDR3 DNA reads TGTGCCAGCAGTTTCACCTACAGGGAAGCCCAAGAGACCCAGTACTTC. Supplemented by reference TRBV2 and TRBJ2-5, the full variable domain reads EPEVTQTPSHQVTQMGQEVILRCVPISNHLYFYWYRQILGQKVEFLVSFYNNEISEKSEIFDDQFSVERPDGSNFTLKIRSTKLEDSAMYFCASSFTYREAQETQYFGPGTRLLVL.

The chain employs TRBV7-3 and TRBJ1-2; TRBD1 matches at 8 bases. CDR3 size: 13 residues. Germline V lookup: CDR1 SGHTA, CDR2 FQGTGA. With V trimmed by 3 bases and J by 6 bases, 3 bases remained unmatched. This CDR3 is CASSFQGADGYTF. The CDR3 DNA follows: TGTGCCAGCAGCTTCCAGGGGGCCGATGGCTACACCTTC.

The chain joins TRBV14 to TRBJ1-6; tentative D call: TRBD1 (5 bases). Between the trimmed V and J ends, which lost 1 base and 5 bases, there was a span of 6 bases. The CDR3 consists of 14 residues. CDR1 is SGHDN and CDR2 is FVKESK in the germline V gene. This CDR3 reads CASSQARDNSPLHF. The CDR3, as DNA: TGTGCCAGCAGCCAAGCCAGGGATAATTCACCCCTCCACTTT.

The gene calls are TRBV2 and TRBJ1-4; 7 bases fit TRBD1. The CDR3 covers 15 residues. The trim removed 6 bases at V and 0 bases at J, leaving 4 bases unmatched. CDR1 is SNHLY and CDR2 is FYNNEI in the germline V gene. This chain's CDR3 is CASSSGQSTNEKLFF. The CDR3 DNA reads as TGTGCCAGCAGCTCGGGACAGTCAACTAATGAAAAACTGTTTTTT.

The chain employs TRBV2 and TRBJ2-5; D remains ambiguous. This CDR3 region has 12 residues. In germline, CDR1 is SNHLY, CDR2 FYNNEI. The ends were cut back, 7 bases at V and 1 base at J, with 7 bases in the middle. The CDR3 is CASKTSQETQYF. The CDR3 coding sequence is TGTGCCAGCAAGACGAGCCAAGAGACCCAGTACTTC.

A single count supports this clone. The J gene is TRBJ1-2, the V gene TRBV6-6; TRBD1 matches at 7 bases. Germline CDR1 and CDR2: MNHNY and SVGAGI (reference sequence). The CDR3 covers 14 residues. V lost 3 bases and J lost 4; bases outside the gene matches: 5. In DNA form, the CDR3 reads TGTGCCAGCAGTTATACAGGGGTAGTCTATGGCTACACCTTC. The encoded protein is CASSYTGVVYGYTF.

Only a few counts were recorded for this clone. V gene TRBV2 combines with J gene TRBJ1-2; D is undetermined. The CDR3 is 12 amino acids. CDR1 and CDR2 (germline): SNHLY, FYNNEI. Trimming pared 7 bases from V and 4 bases from J, leaving 10 bases between. The CDR3 sequence is CASTYSLYGYTF. The CDR3 nucleotides are TGTGCCAGCACGTACAGTCTCTATGGCTACACCTTC.

The chain has TRBV11-2 and TRBJ2-5; no clear D gene. The DNA end lines up better with TRBJ2-7; the J call may be wrong. Germline CDR1 SGHAT, CDR2 FQNNGV. This CDR3 contains 11 residues. The CDR3 is CASRAQVEQYF. In nucleotides, the CDR3 is TGTGCCAGCAGGGCGCAGGTCGAGCAGTACTTC.

This clone was recorded once. V and J are TRBV9 and TRBJ1-6; D is ambiguous. V was cut by 2 bases and J by 2 bases, with 8 bases left in between. Germline values: CDR1 SGDLS, CDR2 YYNGEE. The CDR3 length is 15 residues. CDR3 in amino acids: CASSVSGAYNSPLHF. The CDR3 DNA reads TGTGCCAGCAGCGTCTCTGGGGCCTATAATTCACCCCTCCACTTT.

This clone was detected only once. This sequence joins TRBV5-6 and TRBJ2-7, with no clear D. Germline CDR1 is SGHDT and CDR2 is YYEEEE. There are 13 residues in the CDR3. Between the trimmed V and J ends, which lost 0 bases and 0 bases, there was a span of 4 bases. The CDR3 reads CASSLVSSYEQYF. The CDR3 nucleotides read TGTGCCAGCAGCTTGGTCTCCTCCTACGAGCAGTACTTC.